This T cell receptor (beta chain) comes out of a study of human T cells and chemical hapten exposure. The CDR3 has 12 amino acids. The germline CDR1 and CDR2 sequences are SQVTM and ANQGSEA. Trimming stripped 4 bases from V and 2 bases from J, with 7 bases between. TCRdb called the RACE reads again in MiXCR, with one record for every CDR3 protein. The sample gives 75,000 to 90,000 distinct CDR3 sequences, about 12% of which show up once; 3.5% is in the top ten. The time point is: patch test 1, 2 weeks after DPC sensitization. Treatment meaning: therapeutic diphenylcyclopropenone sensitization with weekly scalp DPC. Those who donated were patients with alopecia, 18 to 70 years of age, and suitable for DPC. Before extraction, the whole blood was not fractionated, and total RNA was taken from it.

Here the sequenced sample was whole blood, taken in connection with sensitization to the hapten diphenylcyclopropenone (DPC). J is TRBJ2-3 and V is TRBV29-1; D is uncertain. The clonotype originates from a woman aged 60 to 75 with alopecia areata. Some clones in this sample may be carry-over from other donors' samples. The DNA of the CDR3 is TGCAGCGTTGCCAGGATCACAGATACGCAGTATTTT. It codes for CSVARITDTQYF.